One and the same sample provided the 3 T cell receptor beta chains below, sequenced in a study of cytomegalovirus exposure and HLA in healthy donors (dated by TCRdb to the late 2010s). The library was made by the immunoSEQ multiplex PCR assay. For the multiplex PCR, a mixture combining 60 forward primers for TCR Vbeta segments and 13 reverse primers for TCR Jbeta segments was used. TCRdb obtained this table from immuneACCESS and retained in-frame rearrangements with V and J assigned. These tables miss some clones; where compared with another copy, unresolved V genes account for less than half of the shortfall, and the remainder is unexplained. For this sample the table gives about 130,000 clones, of which 70% to 85% were detected only once. The top ten constitute around 2.5% of the sample. The source material was PBMCs. These receptors were collected from a boy younger than 10 in good health and CMV-seronegative.

This clone has more than one count but fewer than ten. The genes are TRBV6-1 and TRBJ2-7; TRBD1 matches 12 bases. From germline, CDR1 is MNHNS and CDR2 SASEGT. The trim removed 8 bases at V and 4 bases at J, leaving 9 bases unmatched. The CDR3 spans 15 residues. CDR3 region: CASDYGTGGLYEQYF. The CDR3 DNA reads TGTGCCAGCGACTATGGGACAGGGGGCCTTTACGAGCAGTACTTC.

J is TRBJ1-3 and V is TRBV2, with 12 positions matching TRBD1. The CDR3 length is 15 residues. With V trimmed by 7 bases and J by 3 bases, 4 bases remained unmatched. Germline assignment: CDR1 SNHLY and CDR2 FYNNEI. CDR3 nucleotide sequence: TGTGCCAGCATTCGGGACAGGGGGCTTGGAAACACCATATATTTT. It encodes CASIRDRGLGNTIYF.

The chain uses TRBV7-8 and TRBJ2-5; D perhaps matches TRBD2 (5 bases). The germline V gene has CDR1 SGHVS and CDR2 FQNEAQ. V lost 5 bases to trimming and J lost 8 bases, with 18 bases between them. The CDR3 is 14 residues long. In nucleotides, the CDR3 is TGTGCCAGCAGCCATCCAAGCGGAGGAGAAACCCAGTACTTC. Amino acids: CASSHPSGGETQYF.